The 6 T cell receptor beta chains in this list originate from one sample, sequenced in a study of blood T cells in healthy people across ages. It was with a sample-barcoded 5' primer and a J-beta primer mix that a second PCR of roughly 7 to 12 cycles was run. TCRdb used MiXCR to reprocess the 5' RACE reads, holding one entry per CDR3 protein. Among approximately 1,700,000 distinct CDR3 sequences listed, 30% to 40% were seen once. The sequenced material came from blood. All receptors derive from a human donor in good health.

V gene TRBV6-2 or TRBV6-3 combines with J gene TRBJ1-2; no reliable D call. The germline gives CDR1 MNHEY, CDR2 SVGEGT. The CDR3 consists of 13 residues. V lost 0 bases and J 4 bases, leaving 6 bases between the germline ends. The CDR3 sequence: CASSYSGSYGYTF. CDR3 sequence (DNA): TGTGCCAGCAGTTACTCAGGCAGCTATGGCTACACCTTC.

As regards this clonotype: A clone one base away is much larger, so this may be a read error. This chain joins TRBV29-1 and TRBJ2-3, with TRBD2 matching over 7 bases. CDR3 length: 15 residues. Per the germline V gene, CDR1 is SQVTM and CDR2 is ANQGSEA. V was clipped by 4 bases and J by 0 bases; unmatched bases: 7. This chain's CDR3 is CSVVGTNASTDTQYF. CDR3 nucleotides: TGCAGCGTTGTAGGGACTAACGCGAGCACAGATACGCAGTATTTT.

The CDR3 sequence is CSAEPTGDFYEQYF. The DNA of the CDR3 is TGCAGTGCTGAACCGACAGGGGACTTCTACGAGCAGTACTTC. The V call is TRBV20-1, the J call TRBJ2-7, with 8 bases aligning to TRBD1. Germline CDR1 is DFQATT and CDR2 is SNEGSKA (reference sequence). After removal of 5 bases from V and 3 bases from J, the junction contained 9 bases not matched to a gene. The CDR3 has 14 amino acids.

The chain joins TRBV20-1 to TRBJ2-1; D remains unclear. CDR1 and CDR2 from the germline V gene are DFQATT and SNEGSKA (reference sequence). V was pared by 1 base and J by 7 bases, with 8 bases between. CDR3 size: 12 residues. CDR3 DNA: TGCAGTGCTAGAGGTGAATCAAATGAGCAGTTCTTC. Its protein product is CSARGESNEQFF.

The chain recombines TRBV29-1 with TRBJ1-4, with 8 bases lining up with TRBD1. Germline V lookup: CDR1 SQVTM, CDR2 ANQGSEA. V lost 3 bases and J lost 4; bases outside the gene matches: 7. The CDR3 runs 15 residues. The DNA of the CDR3 is TGCAGCGTTGAGTCACCACAGGGGGATAATGAAAAACTGTTTTTT. Amino acid sequence: CSVESPQGDNEKLFF.

About this clonotype itself: One junction end does not reproduce the germline sequence, and a read error may be involved. This chain uses TRBV10-3 with TRBJ2-7, with 9 bases that match TRBD1. The CDR3 sequence is 16 residues long. Germline V gene data show CDR1 as ENHRY and CDR2 as SYGVKD. The CDR3 here is CASSYNTGTGNYEQYF. The CDR3 DNA reads as TGTGCCAGCAGTTACAATACCGGGACAGGGAACTACGAGCAGTACTTC.